This TCR beta chain derives from a study of beta chain features in type 1 diabetes. Study as a whole: Taken together, all samples contributed 95 million to 110 million examined sorted cells.

This clone was seen more than once but under ten times. Its target is not known. Study results and limitations: Within patients, naive, central memory and Treg TCRB repertoires seemed more similar than within healthy donors. In all four CD4+ subsets, TCRB CDR3 length was significantly, moderately reduced in type 1 diabetes. It was not settled here whether HLA type affects TCRB rearrangement.

Expressed TCRB transcripts were sequenced after all isolated RNA was converted to cDNA. Here immunoSEQ multiplex PCR was the method, and the copy in TCRdb shows in-frame clones only, minus some. The sample comprises 600,000 to 750,000 clones, around 12% of which are singletons, and 0.095% to 0.15% rests with the top ten. Germline values: CDR1 SGHRS, CDR2 YFSETQ. CDR3 length: 15 amino acids. V was clipped by 2 bases and J by 6 bases; unmatched bases: 9. Staining for CD45RO/CCR7/CD25/CD127/CD95/CD27 allowed sorting of CD4+ naive, central memory, regulatory and stem cell-like memory cells. The chain couples TRBV5-1 to TRBJ2-3; 7 nucleotides agree with TRBD2. The sample comprised naive CD4+ T cells from blood. This receptor was obtained from a man aged 25 to 40 with type 1 diabetes. This chain's CDR3 is CASSFGRSGRDTQYF. The CDR3 DNA is TGCGCCAGCAGCTTCGGACGGTCCGGGAGGGATACGCAGTATTTT.